Listed here are 5 T cell receptor beta chains from one sample, sequenced in a study of cytomegalovirus exposure and HLA in healthy donors (dated by TCRdb to the late 2010s). The receptor library was made with the immunoSEQ multiplex PCR assay. For the multiplex PCR, a mixture combining 60 forward primers for TCR Vbeta segments and 13 reverse primers for TCR Jbeta segments was used. TCRdb stores this immuneACCESS table with in-frame sequences only. Part of the clones is absent; in the studies checked, under half of the shortfall reflects unresolved V genes, and no reason is known for the rest. The sample table lists about 170,000 clones, around 62% of them with a count of one. The top ten clones comprise 2.5% to 3.5% of the sample. Sequenced: PBMCs. The receptors derive from a man in his forties in good health and CMV-seronegative.

CDR3 amino acids: CASSSRATNEKLFF. Written as DNA, the CDR3 is TGTGCCAGCAGTTCCCGGGCAACTAATGAAAAACTGTTTTTT. The genes are TRBV6-5 and TRBJ1-4; D gene uncertain. V lost 4 bases and J 0 bases, leaving 6 bases between the germline ends. The CDR3 loop spans 14 amino acids. The germline gives CDR1 MNHEY, CDR2 SVGAGI.

This chain joins TRBV18 and TRBJ1-5; D ambiguous. The V gene lost 4 bases and the J gene lost 0 bases, with 4 bases spanning the gap. CDR3 size: 13 residues. Germline CDR1 reads KGHSH; CDR2 reads LQKENI. CDR3 in amino acids: CASSRDSNQPQHF. The CDR3 DNA reads TGTGCCAGCTCACGCGATAGCAATCAGCCCCAGCATTTT.

V and J are TRBV29-1 and TRBJ2-7; 11 positions match TRBD1. Germline V CDR1 and CDR2: SQVTM, ANQGSEA. The CDR3 covers 12 residues. J was trimmed by 5 bases and V by 7 bases; bases with no gene match: 4. In nucleotides, the CDR3 is TGCAGCGCAGGACAGGGGGCAGACGAGCAGTACTTC. Amino acid sequence: CSAGQGADEQYF.

J is TRBJ2-1 and V is TRBV28; 7 bases fit TRBD2. There are 16 residues in the CDR3. Looked up from germline, CDR1 is MDHEN and CDR2 is SYDVKM. Trimming took 4 bases from V and 5 from J; bases not matched to a gene: 11. In DNA form, the CDR3 reads TGTGCCAGCAGTTCGGGGTTTAGCGGGCGTAACAATGAGCAGTTCTTC. It yields the protein CASSSGFSGRNNEQFF. The entire variable domain, with the rest obtained from reference TRBV28 and TRBJ2-1, is as follows: DVKVTQSSRYLVKRTGEKVFLECVQDMDHENMFWYRQDPGLGLRLIYFSYDVKMKEKGDIPEGYSVSREKKERFSLILESASTNQTSMYLCASSSGFSGRNNEQFFGPGTRLTVL.

J is TRBJ2-1 and V is TRBV19; 10 nucleotides line up with TRBD2. J was trimmed by 5 bases and V by 5 bases; bases with no gene match: 6. The CDR3 runs to 15 residues. Germline V gene lookup returns CDR1 LNHDA and CDR2 SQIVND (reference sequence). The CDR3 spells CASSPSGRKDNEQFF. The DNA of the CDR3 is TGTGCCAGTAGTCCTAGCGGGAGAAAGGACAATGAGCAGTTCTTC.